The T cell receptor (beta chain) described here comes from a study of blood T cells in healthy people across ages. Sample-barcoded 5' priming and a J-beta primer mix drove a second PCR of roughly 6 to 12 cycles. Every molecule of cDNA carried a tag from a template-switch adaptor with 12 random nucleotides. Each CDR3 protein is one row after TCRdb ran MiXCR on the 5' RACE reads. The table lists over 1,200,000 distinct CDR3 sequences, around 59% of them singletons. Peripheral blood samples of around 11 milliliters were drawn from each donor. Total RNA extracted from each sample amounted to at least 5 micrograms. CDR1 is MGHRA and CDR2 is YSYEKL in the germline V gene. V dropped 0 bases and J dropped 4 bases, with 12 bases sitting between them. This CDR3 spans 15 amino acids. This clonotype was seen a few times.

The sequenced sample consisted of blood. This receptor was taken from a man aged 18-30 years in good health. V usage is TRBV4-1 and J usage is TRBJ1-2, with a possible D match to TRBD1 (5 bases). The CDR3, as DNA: TGCGCCAGCAGCCAAGAATGGGACGGATTCTATGGCTACACCTTC. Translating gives CASSQEWDGFYGYTF.